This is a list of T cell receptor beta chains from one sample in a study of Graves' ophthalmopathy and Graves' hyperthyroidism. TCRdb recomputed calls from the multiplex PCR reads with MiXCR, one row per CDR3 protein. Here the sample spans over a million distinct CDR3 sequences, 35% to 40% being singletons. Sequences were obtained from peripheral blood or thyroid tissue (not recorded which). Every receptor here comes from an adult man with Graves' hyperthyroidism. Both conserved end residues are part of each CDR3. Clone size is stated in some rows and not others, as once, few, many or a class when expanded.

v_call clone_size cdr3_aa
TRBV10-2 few CASSEDPGTEAFF
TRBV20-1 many CSARGGGRNEQYF
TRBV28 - CASSSPGQGDTEAFF
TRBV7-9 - CASSSRSVRGYTEAFF
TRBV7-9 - CASSSGAGLEAFF
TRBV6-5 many CASSYSTGIYGYTF
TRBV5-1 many CASSYGQGSGELFF
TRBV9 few CASSVEGGGVYEQYF
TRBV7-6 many CASSSADRSPLHF
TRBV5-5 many CASRVAQPNTEAFF
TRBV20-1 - CSARKTGSGGYTF
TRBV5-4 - CASRGGRSGTEAFF